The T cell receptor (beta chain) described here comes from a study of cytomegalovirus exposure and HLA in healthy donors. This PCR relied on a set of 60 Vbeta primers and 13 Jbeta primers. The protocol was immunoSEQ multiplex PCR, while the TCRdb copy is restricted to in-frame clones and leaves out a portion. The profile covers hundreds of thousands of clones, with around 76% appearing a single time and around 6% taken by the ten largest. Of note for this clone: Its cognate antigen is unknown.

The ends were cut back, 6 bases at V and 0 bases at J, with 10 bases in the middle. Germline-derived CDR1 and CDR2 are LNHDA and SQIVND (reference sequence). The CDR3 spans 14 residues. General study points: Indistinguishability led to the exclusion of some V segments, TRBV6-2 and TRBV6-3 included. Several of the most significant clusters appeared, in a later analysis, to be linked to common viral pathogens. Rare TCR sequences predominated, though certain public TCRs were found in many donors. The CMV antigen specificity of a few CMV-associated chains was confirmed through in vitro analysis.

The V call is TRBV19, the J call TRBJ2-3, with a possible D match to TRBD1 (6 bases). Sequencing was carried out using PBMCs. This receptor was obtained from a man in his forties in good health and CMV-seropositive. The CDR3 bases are TGTGCCAGTAGAAAAGGGGGAAGCACAGATACGCAGTATTTT. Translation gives CASRKGGSTDTQYF.